This T cell receptor (beta chain) was documented in a study of beta chain features in type 1 diabetes. Whole-study context: In all, approximately 100,000,000 sorted cells from all samples were analyzed. Whole-study findings and limits: People with Type 1 diabetes carried modestly yet significantly shorter TCRB CDR3s in all four CD4+ subsets. Within the patient group, naive, central memory and Treg TCRB repertoires appeared more similar to each other than within healthy donors. Any HLA-type effect on TCRB rearrangement remained unresolved here.

Notes on this clone: The target antigen is unknown.

The isolated RNA, all of it, was reverse transcribed, so expressed TCRB transcripts were what got sequenced. The method was immunoSEQ multiplex PCR; TCRdb's version includes in-frame clones alone and lacks a portion of them. The table records around 170,000 clones, around 9.7% of them present only once. Averaging approximately 120 mL, one heparinised blood draw came from each individual donor. The trim removed 5 bases at V and 8 bases at J, leaving 10 bases unmatched. The germline gives CDR1 SGHRS, CDR2 YFSETQ. The CDR3 contains 15 residues. The sample consisted of central memory CD4+ T cells from blood. This receptor was taken from a woman aged 25 to 39 with type 1 diabetes. The chain combines TRBV5-1 with TRBJ1-4, with TRBD1 matching over 9 bases. CDR3 in amino acids: CASSSTGGAEEKLFF. In DNA, the CDR3 is TGCGCCAGCAGTTCCACAGGGGGCGCAGAGGAAAAACTGTTTTTT.